These T cell receptor beta chains were read from a single sample in a study of blood T cell repertoires in COVID-19. Data came from immunoSEQ multiplex PCR; TCRdb stores just in-frame clones and leaves some out. This repertoire shows approximately 230,000 clones, about 80% found once; its top ten account for 14% to 15%. Material: PBMCs or T cells enriched from blood (not recorded which). These receptors all come from a man aged 35-49 years who had recovered from COVID-19. The CDR3 runs from the conserved cysteine through the conserved F or W. D genes are given only for firm matches. A clone size is listed for some rows: how often the clone was seen (once, few, many), or a class if it is expanded.

V gene: TRBV20-1
D gene: TRBD2
J gene: TRBJ2-2
CDR3 length: 16
clone size: -
CDR3 protein: CSASDPGLAGTGELFF
CDR3 DNA: TGCAGTGCTAGTGATCCGGGACTAGCGGGCACCGGGGAGCTGTTTTTT

V gene: TRBV18
D gene: -
J gene: TRBJ1-4
CDR3 length: 16
clone size: -
CDR3 protein: CASSPRQVSTNEKLFF
CDR3 DNA: TGTGCCAGCTCACCGCGACAGGTCTCAACTAATGAAAAACTGTTTTTT

V gene: TRBV7-9
D gene: TRBD2
J gene: TRBJ2-5
CDR3 length: 16
clone size: -
CDR3 protein: CASSRLAGGIRETQYF
CDR3 DNA: TGTGCCAGCAGCCGACTAGCGGGAGGGATCCGAGAGACCCAGTACTTC

V gene: TRBV10-3
D gene: TRBD1
J gene: TRBJ2-2
CDR3 length: 15
clone size: -
CDR3 protein: CAIGSATGLTGELFF
CDR3 DNA: TGTGCCATCGGCTCCGCGACAGGGTTAACCGGGGAGCTGTTTTTT

V gene: TRBV7-2
D gene: -
J gene: TRBJ1-1
CDR3 length: 14
clone size: -
CDR3 protein: CASSSQGKGTEAFF
CDR3 DNA: TGTGCCAGCAGCTCACAGGGAAAAGGCACTGAAGCTTTCTTT

V gene: TRBV4-2
D gene: TRBD1
J gene: TRBJ2-6
CDR3 length: 16
clone size: -
CDR3 protein: CASSGDRGTGANVLTF
CDR3 DNA: TGTGCCAGCAGCGGGGACAGGGGAACTGGGGCCAACGTCCTGACTTTC

V gene: TRBV30
D gene: -
J gene: TRBJ2-1
CDR3 length: 13
clone size: once
CDR3 protein: CAWAGFSYNEQFF
CDR3 DNA: TGTGCCTGGGCAGGGTTCTCCTACAATGAGCAGTTCTTC

V gene: TRBV18
D gene: -
J gene: TRBJ2-7
CDR3 length: 15
clone size: -
CDR3 protein: CASSPRRGSTYEQYF
CDR3 DNA: TGTGCCAGCTCACCCCGCAGGGGTTCAACCTACGAGCAGTACTTC

V gene: TRBV2
D gene: -
J gene: TRBJ2-2
CDR3 length: 13
clone size: once
CDR3 protein: CASNRAGTGELFF
CDR3 DNA: TGTGCCAGCAACAGGGCGGGCACCGGGGAGCTGTTTTTT

V gene: TRBV13
D gene: TRBD2
J gene: TRBJ2-7
CDR3 length: 14
clone size: -
CDR3 protein: CASSFISGSTEQYF
CDR3 DNA: TGTGCCAGCAGTTTCATTAGCGGGAGTACAGAGCAGTACTTC

V gene: TRBV28
D gene: -
J gene: TRBJ1-2
CDR3 length: 16
clone size: -
CDR3 protein: CASSSGLGTSNYGYTF
CDR3 DNA: TGTGCCAGCAGTTCCGGACTCGGGACTTCTAACTATGGCTACACCTTC

V gene: TRBV5-1
D gene: TRBD2
J gene: TRBJ2-7
CDR3 length: 15
clone size: -
CDR3 protein: CASSAGLAGMGEQYF
CDR3 DNA: TGCGCCAGCAGCGCCGGACTAGCGGGCATGGGCGAGCAGTACTTC

V gene: TRBV21-1
D gene: -
J gene: TRBJ1-4
CDR3 length: 14
clone size: -
CDR3 protein: CASGRTGDNEKLFF
CDR3 DNA: TGTGCCAGCGGCCGGACAGGAGATAATGAAAAACTGTTTTTT

V gene: TRBV28
D gene: TRBD1
J gene: TRBJ1-6
CDR3 length: 14
clone size: -
CDR3 protein: CASSLQTGDSPLHF
CDR3 DNA: TGTGCCAGCAGTTTACAGACAGGGGATTCACCCCTCCACTTT

V gene: TRBV15
D gene: TRBD2
J gene: TRBJ2-7
CDR3 length: 16
clone size: -
CDR3 protein: CATSRGLAGNSYEQYF
CDR3 DNA: TGTGCCACCAGCAGGGGACTAGCGGGTAACTCCTACGAGCAGTACTTC

V gene: TRBV30
D gene: -
J gene: TRBJ1-1
CDR3 length: 16
clone size: -
CDR3 protein: CAWSVPGALRDTEAFF
CDR3 DNA: TGTGCCTGGAGTGTCCCAGGGGCCCTGAGGGACACTGAAGCTTTCTTT

V gene: TRBV18
D gene: -
J gene: TRBJ1-1
CDR3 length: 13
clone size: once
CDR3 protein: CASSPQQGTEAFF
CDR3 DNA: TGTGCCAGCTCACCCCAACAGGGAACTGAAGCTTTCTTT

V gene: TRBV24-1
D gene: -
J gene: TRBJ1-5
CDR3 length: 13
clone size: -
CDR3 protein: CATSDETGRPQHF
CDR3 DNA: TGTGCCACCAGTGATGAGACCGGGAGGCCCCAGCATTTT

V gene: TRBV7-3
D gene: -
J gene: TRBJ1-6
CDR3 length: 13
clone size: few
CDR3 protein: CASSFSGGDPLHF
CDR3 DNA: TGTGCCAGCAGCTTCTCGGGGGGGGACCCCCTCCACTTT

V gene: TRBV28
D gene: -
J gene: TRBJ1-2
CDR3 length: 16
clone size: -
CDR3 protein: CASSLNGRDWYYGYTF
CDR3 DNA: TGTGCCAGCAGTTTAAATGGCAGGGATTGGTACTATGGCTACACCTTC

V gene: TRBV30
D gene: TRBD2
J gene: TRBJ2-4
CDR3 length: 14
clone size: once
CDR3 protein: CAWSVRGGSGNQYF
CDR3 DNA: TGTGCCTGGAGTGTACGGGGAGGGAGTGGTAATCAGTACTTC

V gene: TRBV6-1
D gene: -
J gene: TRBJ2-3
CDR3 length: 17
clone size: -
CDR3 protein: CASSENEADGGTDTQYF
CDR3 DNA: TGTGCCAGCAGTGAAAACGAAGCGGATGGGGGCACAGATACGCAGTATTTT

V gene: TRBV5-1
D gene: TRBD2
J gene: TRBJ2-7
CDR3 length: 15
clone size: -
CDR3 protein: CASSLGLTSSNEQYF
CDR3 DNA: TGCGCCAGCAGCTTGGGTCTGACTAGCTCAAACGAGCAGTACTTC

V gene: TRBV6-5
D gene: -
J gene: TRBJ2-7
CDR3 length: 11
clone size: few
CDR3 protein: CASTGAYEQYF
CDR3 DNA: TGTGCCAGCACAGGGGCCTACGAGCAGTACTTC

V gene: TRBV11-3
D gene: -
J gene: TRBJ2-3
CDR3 length: 14
clone size: -
CDR3 protein: CASSYGGSTDTQYF
CDR3 DNA: TGTGCCAGCAGTTATGGAGGGAGCACAGATACGCAGTATTTT

V gene: TRBV7-9
D gene: -
J gene: TRBJ2-7
CDR3 length: 13
clone size: -
CDR3 protein: CASSSTGLYEQYF
CDR3 DNA: TGTGCCAGCAGCTCAACCGGACTCTACGAGCAGTACTTC

V gene: TRBV11-3
D gene: TRBD1
J gene: TRBJ2-1
CDR3 length: 14
clone size: -
CDR3 protein: CASSPGQGYNEQFF
CDR3 DNA: TGTGCCAGCAGCCCGGGACAGGGTTACAATGAGCAGTTCTTC

V gene: TRBV5-6
D gene: -
J gene: TRBJ2-2
CDR3 length: 16
clone size: -
CDR3 protein: CASSLFGTYNTGELFF
CDR3 DNA: TGTGCCAGCAGCCTATTTGGGACATATAACACCGGGGAGCTGTTTTTT

V gene: TRBV4-2
D gene: TRBD1
J gene: TRBJ2-7
CDR3 length: 18
clone size: -
CDR3 protein: CASSQDFPRGTGGYEQYF
CDR3 DNA: TGTGCCAGCAGCCAAGATTTCCCAAGGGGGACAGGGGGATACGAGCAGTACTTC

V gene: TRBV19
D gene: -
J gene: TRBJ1-2
CDR3 length: 15
clone size: -
CDR3 protein: CASSNQRDTFYGYTF
CDR3 DNA: TGTGCCAGTAGTAACCAAAGGGACACCTTCTATGGCTACACCTTC

V gene: TRBV28
D gene: TRBD1
J gene: TRBJ1-5
CDR3 length: 15
clone size: -
CDR3 protein: CASIFSGGSNQPQHF
CDR3 DNA: TGTGCCAGCATTTTCTCAGGGGGCAGCAATCAGCCCCAGCATTTT

V gene: TRBV4-2
D gene: -
J gene: TRBJ2-7
CDR3 length: 17
clone size: -
CDR3 protein: CASSQEVIDGTPYEQYF
CDR3 DNA: TGTGCCAGCAGCCAAGAGGTGATAGATGGGACACCGTACGAGCAGTACTTC

V gene: TRBV15
D gene: -
J gene: TRBJ2-7
CDR3 length: 15
clone size: -
CDR3 protein: CATSRGGAGEGEQYF
CDR3 DNA: TGTGCCACCAGCAGGGGTGGAGCAGGGGAAGGCGAGCAGTACTTC

V gene: TRBV19
D gene: -
J gene: TRBJ2-7
CDR3 length: 14
clone size: -
CDR3 protein: CASSGTPGPYEQYF
CDR3 DNA: TGTGCCAGTAGCGGGACACCCGGACCCTACGAGCAGTACTTC

V gene: TRBV7-3
D gene: TRBD1
J gene: TRBJ1-3
CDR3 length: 14
clone size: -
CDR3 protein: CASSLDRAGNTIYF
CDR3 DNA: TGTGCCAGCAGCTTAGACAGGGCTGGAAACACCATATATTTT

V gene: TRBV5-1
D gene: TRBD2
J gene: TRBJ2-5
CDR3 length: 14
clone size: -
CDR3 protein: CASSPGGGTETQYF
CDR3 DNA: TGCGCCAGCAGCCCCGGGGGGGGAACGGAGACCCAGTACTTC

V gene: TRBV9
D gene: -
J gene: TRBJ1-3
CDR3 length: 15
clone size: -
CDR3 protein: CASSDTGSSGNTIYF
CDR3 DNA: TGTGCCAGCAGCGACACGGGTTCTTCTGGAAACACCATATATTTT

V gene: TRBV14
D gene: -
J gene: TRBJ1-1
CDR3 length: 13
clone size: -
CDR3 protein: CASSQSAGLEAFF
CDR3 DNA: TGTGCCAGCAGCCAAAGTGCGGGCCTTGAAGCTTTCTTT

V gene: TRBV2
D gene: -
J gene: TRBJ2-2
CDR3 length: 15
clone size: -
CDR3 protein: CASRSRGTNTGELFF
CDR3 DNA: TGTGCCAGCAGGAGTAGGGGGACAAACACCGGGGAGCTGTTTTTT

V gene: TRBV5-8
D gene: TRBD1
J gene: TRBJ1-2
CDR3 length: 16
clone size: -
CDR3 protein: CASWELFTQGDYGYTF
CDR3 DNA: TGTGCCAGCTGGGAACTTTTTACACAGGGGGACTATGGCTACACCTTC

V gene: TRBV18
D gene: -
J gene: TRBJ2-5
CDR3 length: 13
clone size: -
CDR3 protein: CASSAGPQETQYF
CDR3 DNA: TGTGCCAGCTCCGCGGGCCCCCAAGAGACCCAGTACTTC

V gene: TRBV7-2
D gene: -
J gene: TRBJ2-1
CDR3 length: 13
clone size: -
CDR3 protein: CASSFYRTSEQFF
CDR3 DNA: TGTGCCAGCAGCTTCTACCGTACGAGTGAGCAGTTCTTC

V gene: TRBV7-6
D gene: -
J gene: TRBJ2-1
CDR3 length: 16
clone size: -
CDR3 protein: CASSLGPSGGVNEQFF
CDR3 DNA: TGTGCCAGCAGCTTAGGGCCCTCGGGGGGCGTCAATGAGCAGTTCTTC

V gene: TRBV7-2
D gene: -
J gene: TRBJ1-4
CDR3 length: 16
clone size: -
CDR3 protein: CASSLAAGATNEKLFF
CDR3 DNA: TGTGCCAGCAGCTTAGCCGCAGGGGCAACTAATGAAAAACTGTTTTTT

V gene: TRBV5-1
D gene: -
J gene: TRBJ1-2
CDR3 length: 18
clone size: -
CDR3 protein: CASRYREDHKTANYGYTF
CDR3 DNA: TGCGCCAGCAGATACCGGGAGGACCATAAAACAGCTAACTATGGCTACACCTTC

V gene: TRBV5-1
D gene: -
J gene: TRBJ2-1
CDR3 length: 13
clone size: -
CDR3 protein: CASSFSRGNEQFF
CDR3 DNA: TGCGCCAGCAGCTTTAGCCGGGGTAATGAGCAGTTCTTC

V gene: TRBV21-1
D gene: -
J gene: TRBJ2-1
CDR3 length: 14
clone size: -
CDR3 protein: CASRSSARGNEQFF
CDR3 DNA: TGTGCCAGCAGGTCTAGCGCTAGAGGCAATGAGCAGTTCTTC